This T cell receptor beta chain was profiled in a study of T cell responses to AZD1222 COVID-19 vaccine. Regarding the study as a whole: Every sample of the repertoires postdated the peak T cell response.

The germline gives CDR1 KGHSH, CDR2 LQKENI. Trimming shortened V by 2 bases and J by 6 bases, and 4 bases separated the two germline ends. The CDR3 length is 12 residues. Sequencing used immunoSEQ multiplex PCR; TCRdb keeps in-frame clones, though not all of them. The sample includes 160,000 or so clones, about nine tenths seen only once; the top ten take roughly 1.9%. This clone showed up just once. The antigen is undetermined. Sequences were derived from peripheral blood, sampled on day 0 of AZD1222 vaccination. This TCR came from an adult in good health. V gene TRBV18 combines with J gene TRBJ2-2; D not certain. The CDR3 region has the DNA TGTGCCAGCTCACCATCCGCCGGGGAGCTGTTTTTT. It is translated as CASSPSAGELFF. Using reference TRBV18 and TRBJ2-2 for the parts outside the CDR3, the full variable domain is NAGVMQNPRHLVRRRGQEARLRCSPMKGHSHVYWYRQLPEEGLKFMVYLQKENIIDESGMPKERFSAEFPKEGPSILRIQQVVRGDSAAYFCASSPSAGELFFGEGSRLTVL.